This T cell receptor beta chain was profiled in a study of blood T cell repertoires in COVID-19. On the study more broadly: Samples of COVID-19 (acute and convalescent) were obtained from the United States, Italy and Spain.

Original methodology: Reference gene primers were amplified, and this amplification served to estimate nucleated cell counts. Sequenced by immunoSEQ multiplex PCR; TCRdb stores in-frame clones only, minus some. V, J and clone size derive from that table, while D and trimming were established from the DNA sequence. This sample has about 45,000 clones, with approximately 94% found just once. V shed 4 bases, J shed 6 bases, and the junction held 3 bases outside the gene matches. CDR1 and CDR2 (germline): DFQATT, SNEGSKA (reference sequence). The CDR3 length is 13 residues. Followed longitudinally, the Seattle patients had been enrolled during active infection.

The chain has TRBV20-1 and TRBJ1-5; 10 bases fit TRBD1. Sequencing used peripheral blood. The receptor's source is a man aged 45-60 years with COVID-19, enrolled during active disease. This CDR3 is CSATDRGLQPQHF. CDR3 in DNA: TGCAGTGCTACTGACAGGGGGCTTCAGCCCCAGCATTTT.